This TCR beta chain was identified during a study of human CD4 T cells and Enterobacteriaceae (dated by TCRdb to the early 2020s). V trim: 7 bases; J trim: 9 bases; unmatched bases: 7. The CDR3 runs 12 amino acids, cysteine and phenylalanine included. Only the CDR3 region is kept as DNA, spanning 36 bases read in frame from base 1. CDR1 and CDR2 were assigned from the germline V gene as LGHNT and FRNRAP. This clone has only a few counts. Its cognate antigen has yet to be identified. No base-level quality is on record; no much larger clone is a single base apart. Deep-level sequencing, with a detection sensitivity of one cell in 200,000, was applied to the ex vivo total memory CD4+ samples. The QIAamp DNA Micro Kit was used to extract genomic DNA from cell pellets, and spectrophotometry was used to check the quantity and purity of the genomic DNA. TCR Vbeta CDR3 regions were amplified with the immunoSEQ multiplex PCR assay. The amplicons were sequenced on the Illumina HiSeq platform. The retrieved sequences were 87 nucleotides long and included the CDR3 region. Under the source paper's analysis protocol: A unique productive TCR Vbeta nucleotide sequence was defined as a clonotype and was quantified by productive template frequency from ImmunoSEQ Analyzer V3.0. Expanded clonotypes were defined by a threshold at the top 5th percentile of each frequency-ranked repertoire. The R package fossil was used to compute repertoire overlap as Chao-Jaccard, and the R package MASS was used to visualize the overlap by nonmetric multidimensional scaling. TCRdb retrieved this table from immuneACCESS and kept in-frame rearrangements only. Not all clones are present; in checked studies, unresolved V genes account for under half, and no reason is known for the remainder. The D gene and trimming were derived from the DNA, and the V and J assignments and clone size from that table. The sample table lists some 29,000 clones, approximately 82% of them with a count of one. Clones ranked in the top ten supply 1.7% of the sample.

Broader findings and caveats from the paper: The reactivity of ex vivo clonotypes was inferred solely through the matching of nucleotide sequences to CFSE-low cultures from the same donors. Ex vivo, broadly cross-reactive clonotypes appeared more expanded than specific ones, with about 55% of the 19 and 21 of 34 in the top 5%.

Memory CD4+ T cells, defined as all CD4+ cells other than CD45RA+CCR7+CD95- naive cells, were FACS-sorted on a FACSAria III to a purity of over 95%. Blood from healthy donors came from blood donation centers in Switzerland. Positive selection with CD4 and CD14 magnetic microbeads was used to enrich total CD4+ T cells and monocytes. CD8+, CD14+, CD16+, CD56+, CD19+ and CD25-bright cells were excluded before sorting. To assess in vivo expansion of bacteria-reactive clonotypes, total memory CD4+ T cells from a couple of blood donors were sequenced directly ex vivo. Peripheral blood mononuclear cells were isolated from donor blood using Ficoll-Paque Plus.

Recombination linked TRBV12-5 to TRBJ1-1, with 8 junctional bases fitting TRBD1. The sample taken for sequencing was memory CD4+ T cells from blood. This specimen's cell subset or site label, per the study, means: total memory CD4 T cells sorted directly ex vivo, unstimulated. This clonotype originated in a human donor in good health. The bases are TGTGCTAGTGCCCGCGGGACAGGCCAAGCTTTCTTT. This encodes CASARGTGQAFF. With all but the CDR3 taken from the reference TRBV12-5 and TRBJ1-1 genes, the full variable domain is: DARVTQTPRHKVTEMGQEVTMRCQPILGHNTVFWYRQTMMQGLELLAYFRNRAPLDDSGMPKDRFSAEMPDATLATLKIQPSEPRDSAVYFCASARGTGQAFFGQGTRLTVV.